The present TCR beta chain was sequenced within a study of cytomegalovirus exposure and HLA in healthy donors. General study points: For TCR beta chains, V- and J-gene trimming was later linked to a missense DCLRE1C variant. Later analysis showed TCR association rates varying by HLA locus, highest for DRB1 and lowest for HLA-C. Among TCR beta chains of equal frequency, HLA-associated ones were more clonally expanded in a later analysis. Most TCR sequences were rare, but some public TCRs occurred in many donors.

Regarding this clone: Its antigen remains unidentified.

The CDR3 extends over 18 amino acids. Trimming cost V 0 bases and J 2 bases; bases outside gene matches: 10. Per germline, CDR1 MGHRA and CDR2 YSYEKL. The PCR used 60 Vbeta and 13 Jbeta primers. Repertoires were generated with immunoSEQ multiplex PCR, while TCRdb's copy carries only in-frame clones and drops some. Of around 65,000 clones listed, 60% to 80% are singletons. The sequenced material came from PBMCs. The sequence came from a man aged 35 to 55 in good health and CMV-seropositive. The chain carries TRBV4-1 and TRBJ2-3, with 8 bases that match TRBD2. The CDR3 here is CASSQDSGGGSYTDTQYF. In nucleotides, the CDR3 is TGCGCCAGCAGCCAAGATTCGGGGGGGGGCAGTTACACAGATACGCAGTATTTT.